This T cell receptor beta chain came from a study of neurological immune-mediated disorders. Study findings and constraints: No expanded-clone CDR3 amino acid sequence recurred across subjects, suggesting private TCR-beta repertoires.

TCRdb ran MiXCR on the 5' RACE reads and lists one entry per CDR3 protein. This table holds 71,000 or so distinct CDR3 sequences, approximately 13% found once. The CDR3 totals 16 residues. With 0 bases removed from V and 5 bases from J, the gap between germline ends came to 17 bases. Per germline, CDR1 DFQATT and CDR2 SNEGSKA (reference sequence). This clonotype was detected a few times. Its antigen is as yet unknown. This may come from a read error, since a much larger clone is one base off. Stated time point: longitudinal time-point 1 (baseline). Source material: PBMCs. This sequence originates from a female donor with HTLV-1-associated myelopathy (HAM/TSP). The chain links TRBV20-1 to TRBJ2-1; D possibly corresponds to TRBD2 (7 bases). CDR3 in DNA: TGCAGTGCTAGAGATCCCTCGGTGGGGGGGCACAATGAGCAGTTCTTC. This gives the protein CSARDPSVGGHNEQFF.